This T cell receptor beta chain was identified in a study of shared clonotypes between healthy human individuals. TCRdb's copy holds only in-frame clones and misses some; the assay was immunoSEQ multiplex PCR. The sample contains roughly 1,600,000 clones, approximately 98.5% of which appear only once. Germline V lookup: CDR1 SNHLY, CDR2 FYNNEI. This CDR3 region has 16 residues. After removal of 3 bases from V and 5 bases from J, the junction contained 9 bases not matched to a gene. This chain connects TRBV2 to TRBJ2-5, with 10 positions matching TRBD2. Input material: naive CD4+ T cells sorted from blood. Subset noted: CD45RA+ positively selected. This clonotype originated in a man younger than 40 in good health. In DNA, the CDR3 is TGTGCCAGCAGTGATGGGCTAGCGGGAGCGCGGGAGACCCAGTACTTC. This translates into CASSDGLAGARETQYF.